Given below is one TCR beta chain in context. Its target is not known. Here immunoSEQ multiplex PCR was the method, and the copy in TCRdb shows in-frame clones only, minus some. Of roughly 66,000 clones in the sample, roughly 80% were seen once. The record originates from a study of OX40 agonist ivuxolimab in advanced cancers. Study-level points and caveats: At 0.1 to 3.0 mg/kg, CD4+ and CD8+ blood T cells expanded clonally by week 6.

The CDR3 spans 15 residues. V was clipped by 3 bases and J by 2 bases, with 13 bases between them. Looked up from germline, CDR1 is MDHEN and CDR2 is SYDVKM. Systemic immunosuppression or a history of autoimmune disease excluded patients. The receptor was derived from an adult with an advanced solid tumor such as melanoma, head and neck, liver or kidney cancer. This material consisted of CD4+ or CD8+ T cells sorted from blood, taken in a trial of the OX40 agonist ivuxolimab. This chain uses TRBV28 with TRBJ1-1; no clear D. CDR3 in DNA: TGTGCCAGCAGTTTGAGATTCGGACGAAACACTGAAGCTTTCTTT. Translation gives CASSLRFGRNTEAFF.